The 30 T cell receptor beta chains reported below all come from one sample, sequenced in a study of cytomegalovirus exposure and HLA in healthy donors. This PCR relied on a set of 60 Vbeta primers and 13 Jbeta primers. Sequencing was performed with immunoSEQ multiplex PCR; in TCRdb, only in-frame clones are kept and a portion is missing. Among 100,000 to 150,000 clones, 75% to 90% were seen once, and the ten largest hold more than 1.5%. The sample taken for sequencing was PBMCs. These receptors were taken from a man aged 40-50 years in good health and CMV-seronegative.

V usage is TRBV19 and J usage is TRBJ1-5; 7 bases match TRBD1. The junction had 0 bases not matched to a gene; V was cut back by 1 base and J by 0 bases. This CDR3 is 15 amino acids long. Germline CDR1 reads LNHDA; CDR2 reads SQIVND (reference sequence). CDR3 protein: CASSIGQGSNQPQHF. The CDR3 nucleotides are TGTGCCAGTAGTATAGGACAGGGTAGCAATCAGCCCCAGCATTTT.

The chain combines TRBV28 with TRBJ2-5, with D possibly being TRBD2 (6 bases). This CDR3 comprises 14 residues. Germline CDR1 is MDHEN and CDR2 is SYDVKM. Trimming pared 2 bases from V and 1 base from J, leaving 8 bases between. The CDR3, as DNA: TGTGCCAGCAGTTTAGGCGGGATCCAAGAGACCCAGTACTTC. Translated: CASSLGGIQETQYF.

This clone was counted a single time. The V call is TRBV15, the J call TRBJ2-1; no definite D call. Between the trimmed V and J ends, which lost 0 bases and 1 base, there was a span of 4 bases. Germline V gene sequence: CDR1 LNHNV, CDR2 YYDKDF (reference sequence). The length of the CDR3 is 14 residues. CDR3 coding DNA: TGTGCCACCAGCAGAGACGGGTCCTACAATGAGCAGTTCTTC. Its translation: CATSRDGSYNEQFF.

The CDR3 DNA follows: TGTGCCAGCAGCCCGGGACAGCTTAATTCACCCCTCCACTTT. It translates to CASSPGQLNSPLHF. The gene calls are TRBV2 and TRBJ1-6; TRBD1 agrees at 7 bases. The germline CDR1 and CDR2 sequences are SNHLY and FYNNEI. Unmatched junction bases numbered 5, after V lost 6 bases and J lost 6 bases. The CDR3 has 14 residues. The whole variable domain, remainder taken from reference TRBV2 and TRBJ1-6, is EPEVTQTPSHQVTQMGQEVILRCVPISNHLYFYWYRQILGQKVEFLVSFYNNEISEKSEIFDDQFSVERPDGSNFTLKIRSTKLEDSAMYFCASSPGQLNSPLHFGNGTRLTVT.

The chain recombines TRBV4-3 with TRBJ1-2; no clear D gene. With 1 base removed from V and 6 bases from J, the gap between germline ends came to 12 bases. Germline V gives CDR1 LGHNA, CDR2 YSLEER. This CDR3 comprises 14 residues. The CDR3 DNA is TGCGCCAGCAGCCAAGTTTCCTCCGGGGATGGCTACACCTTC. It codes for CASSQVSSGDGYTF.

The chain employs TRBV28 and TRBJ1-1, with D uncertain. V shed 6 bases and J shed 0 bases, with 8 bases lying between them. CDR3 length equals 13 residues. Germline V gives CDR1 MDHEN, CDR2 SYDVKM. As DNA, the CDR3 is TGTGCCAGCAGAGGCGGTTTGAACACTGAAGCTTTCTTT. Translated, it gives CASRGGLNTEAFF.

The gene calls are TRBV28 and TRBJ2-7; no reliable D call. V lost 10 bases and J lost 4, with 8 bases in between. The germline gives CDR1 MDHEN, CDR2 SYDVKM. The CDR3 totals 10 residues. The CDR3 sequence is CATWAYEQYF. In DNA, the CDR3 is TGTGCCACCTGGGCTTACGAGCAGTACTTC. Variable domain in full (rest from reference TRBV28 and TRBJ2-7): DVKVTQSSRYLVKRTGEKVFLECVQDMDHENMFWYRQDPGLGLRLIYFSYDVKMKEKGDIPEGYSVSREKKERFSLILESASTNQTSMYLCATWAYEQYFGPGTRLTVT.

As for this clone: One end of the junction is discordant with germline, which a read error may explain. J is TRBJ1-2 and V is TRBV15; 7 bases align to TRBD1. Germline V CDR1 and CDR2: LNHNV, YYDKDF (reference sequence). The CDR3 is 13 residues long. The CDR3 is CATSRGGTYGYTF. Here the CDR3 DNA reads TGTGCCACCAGTAGAGGGGGCACCTATGGCTACACCTTC.

The chain carries TRBV7-2 and TRBJ2-1, with 12 bases lining up with TRBD2. Germline V gene data show CDR1 as SGHTA and CDR2 as FQGNSA. The junction had 2 bases not matched to a gene; V was cut back by 1 base and J by 7 bases. This CDR3 contains 15 residues. The CDR3 here is CASSLGLAGVNEQFF. In nucleotides, the CDR3 is TGTGCCAGCAGCTTAGGACTAGCGGGAGTGAATGAGCAGTTCTTC. Full variable domain (missing parts from reference TRBV7-2 and TRBJ2-1): GAGVSQSPSNKVTEKGKDVELRCDPISGHTALYWYRQSLGQGLEFLIYFQGNSAPDKSGLPSDRFSAERTGGSVSTLTIQRTQQEDSAVYLCASSLGLAGVNEQFFGPGTRLTVL.

V is TRBV6-5 and J is TRBJ2-3; TRBD1 aligns across 8 bases. V gave up 5 bases and J gave up 1 base; unmatched junction bases: 2. The CDR3 is 14 residues long. Germline V CDR1 and CDR2: MNHEY, SVGAGI. The chain's CDR3 is CASSADRGTDTQYF. CDR3 sequence (DNA): TGTGCCAGCAGTGCGGACAGGGGCACAGATACGCAGTATTTT.

As DNA, the CDR3 is TGTGCCACTCGAGAAATTAGCAATCAGCCCCAGCATTTT. Protein product: CATREISNQPQHF. The rearrangement links TRBV19 to TRBJ1-5; D ambiguous. Trimming took 10 bases from V and 0 from J, leaving 10 bases between them. The CDR3 totals 13 residues. Germline lookup yields CDR1 LNHDA and CDR2 SQIVND (reference sequence).

This sequence joins TRBV11-2 and TRBJ2-5, with D possibly TRBD2 on 5 matching bases. The CDR3 extends over 15 amino acids. V was trimmed by 4 bases and J by 2 bases, leaving 14 bases between them. The germline V gene has CDR1 SGHAT and CDR2 FQNNGV. In nucleotides, the CDR3 is TGTGCCAGCAGCTCCTCGGACTTTTTGCAAGAGACCCAGTACTTC. This sequence encodes CASSSSDFLQETQYF.

This chain uses TRBV30 with TRBJ2-1, with D maybe TRBD2 (6 bases). Trimming took off 3 bases at V and 7 bases at J, with 10 bases between the two ends. The germline V gene encodes CDR1 GTSNPN and CDR2 SVGIG (reference sequence). The CDR3 is made up of 12 amino acids. CDR3 loop: CAWSQSGNEQFF. In DNA, the CDR3 is TGTGCCTGGAGCCAGAGCGGGAATGAGCAGTTCTTC.

The genes are TRBV5-4 and TRBJ1-6; a weak D match, TRBD1 (5 bases). Germline-derived CDR1 and CDR2 are SGHNT and YYREEE (reference sequence). CDR3 size: 14 residues. Trimming pared 1 base from V and 12 bases from J, leaving 14 bases between. CDR3 in amino acids: CASSLRGGGLPLHF. Written as DNA, the CDR3 is TGTGCCAGCAGCTTGCGGGGGGGAGGGTTACCCCTCCACTTT.

This chain uses TRBV6-6 with TRBJ1-2; no firm D call. CDR1 and CDR2 from the germline V gene are MNHNY and SVGAGI (reference sequence). The CDR3 is 13 amino acids. V lost 5 bases, J lost 8 bases, and 15 bases lay in between. DNA for the CDR3: TGTGCCAGCAGTCCCTCGGAGGGAGAGGGCTACACCTTC. Residues: CASSPSEGEGYTF.

V usage is TRBV28 and J usage is TRBJ2-2, with TRBD2 identical over 8 bases. V trimming: 7 bases; J trimming: 4 bases; junction bases outside the gene matches: 8. CDR1 and CDR2 (germline): MDHEN, SYDVKM. The CDR3 sequence is 15 residues long. As DNA, the CDR3 is TGTGCCAGCACGGGGGGGGACCTGGGCACCGGGGAGCTGTTTTTT. Protein product: CASTGGDLGTGELFF.

The genes are TRBV6-1 and TRBJ1-5, with D unresolved. V lost 6 bases and J 2 bases, leaving 5 bases between the germline ends. The CDR3 contains 12 residues. Germline V lookup: CDR1 MNHNS, CDR2 SASEGT. CDR3 bases: TGTGCCAGCAGCCCAGGCAATCAGCCCCAGCATTTT. Protein sequence: CASSPGNQPQHF.

In this sample, this clone turned up a few times. The J gene is TRBJ1-3, the V gene TRBV15; 10 bases line up with TRBD1. Trimming at V came to 3 bases and at J to 8 bases, leaving 4 bases not matched to a gene. This CDR3 region has 14 residues. Germline CDR1 LNHNV, CDR2 YYDKDF (reference sequence). As DNA, the CDR3 is TGTGCCACCAGCAGCCGACAGGGGGCGGACACCATATATTTT. Translation gives CATSSRQGADTIYF.

This clone occurred once. The V call is TRBV27, the J call TRBJ2-3, with 7 bases lining up with TRBD1. Germline assignment: CDR1 MNHEY and CDR2 SMNVEV (reference sequence). The CDR3 is 14 residues long. The V and J ends lost 5 bases and 3 bases, in that order; junction bases with no gene match: 5. In DNA, the CDR3 is TGTGCCAGCAGTCTCAACAGGGGAACAGATACGCAGTATTTT. Its protein is CASSLNRGTDTQYF.

The chain employs TRBV12-5 and TRBJ1-2; 11 nucleotides match TRBD1. The length of the CDR3 is 15 residues. CDR1 and CDR2 from the germline V gene are LGHNT and FRNRAP. Unmatched junction bases numbered 5, after V lost 0 bases and J lost 8 bases. The CDR3 loop is CASGLVGGTGGGYTF. The CDR3 DNA sequence: TGTGCTAGTGGTTTGGTTGGAGGGACAGGGGGGGGCTACACCTTC.

This clone was found once. The chain combines TRBV27 with TRBJ1-1; 7 bases align to TRBD1. Germline-derived CDR1 and CDR2 are MNHEY and SMNVEV (reference sequence). V shed 5 bases and J 3 bases; nucleotides not matched to a gene: 6. The CDR3 is 14 amino acids. The DNA for the CDR3 is TGTGCCAGCAGTCCTCGGACAGGTTACACTGAAGCTTTCTTT. Protein: CASSPRTGYTEAFF.

Worth noting for this clone: This is likely a read error, given that the CDR3 carries no conserved phenylalanine or tryptophan at its end. The J gene is TRBJ1-4, the V gene TRBV30, with 8 bases matching TRBD1. With 2 bases clipped from V and 6 bases from J, the junction kept 5 bases outside the gene matches. The CDR3 has 14 amino acids. Germline CDR1 reads GTSNPN; CDR2 reads SVGIG (reference sequence). CDR3 amino acids: CAWSPGTGDEKLFS. The CDR3 DNA reads TGTGCCTGGAGTCCCGGGACAGGTGATGAAAAACTGTTTTCT.

The chain recombines TRBV2 with TRBJ1-1, with 7 nucleotides matching TRBD1. The trim removed 7 bases at V and 1 base at J, leaving 6 bases unmatched. CDR3 length: 14 residues. Germline V gives CDR1 SNHLY, CDR2 FYNNEI. The CDR3 loop reads CASNTGTANTEAFF. CDR3 DNA: TGTGCCAGCAATACCGGGACAGCGAACACTGAAGCTTTCTTT.

This sequence joins TRBV30 and TRBJ2-7, with 8 bases identical to TRBD1. Per the germline V gene, CDR1 is GTSNPN and CDR2 is SVGIG (reference sequence). CDR3 length equals 12 residues. Trimming at V came to 5 bases and at J to 3 bases, leaving 3 bases not matched to a gene. CDR3 residues: CAWQGAYYEQYF. Written as DNA, the CDR3 is TGTGCCTGGCAGGGGGCTTACTACGAGCAGTACTTC.

The chain uses TRBV25-1 and TRBJ1-2, with D perhaps matching TRBD1 (6 bases). The CDR3 is made up of 12 amino acids. Germline-derived CDR1 and CDR2 are MGHDK and SYGVNS. Trimming removed 1 base from V and 10 bases from J, with 10 bases in between. The CDR3 nucleotides read TGTGCCAGCAGTGAATTGGACAGAAACTACACCTTC. Translated, it gives CASSELDRNYTF.

The rearrangement joins TRBV6-4 to TRBJ2-3; 10 bases fit TRBD2. The V gene's germline CDR1 is MRHNA and CDR2 SNTAGT. J was trimmed by 4 bases and V by 0 bases; bases with no gene match: 1. The CDR3 is made up of 15 amino acids. CDR3 sequence (DNA): TGTGCCAGCAGTGACTCTAGCGGGGGGCCAGATACGCAGTATTTT. Translation: CASSDSSGGPDTQYF.

V gene TRBV2 combines with J gene TRBJ1-1, with D unclear. V was pared by 2 bases and J by 1 base, with 11 bases between. The CDR3 sequence is 15 residues long. Looked up from germline, CDR1 is SNHLY and CDR2 is FYNNEI. CDR3 coding DNA: TGTGCCAGCAGTGAACTGAGGAACACGAACACTGAAGCTTTCTTT. Its translation: CASSELRNTNTEAFF.

The chain carries TRBV7-2 and TRBJ2-7; TRBD1 agrees at 10 bases. Germline V gives CDR1 SGHTA, CDR2 FQGNSA. V lost 2 bases, J lost 6 bases, and 4 bases stayed unmatched. The CDR3 spans 14 residues. The CDR3 sequence is CASSLTGTGAEQYF. CDR3 in DNA: TGTGCCAGCAGCTTAACCGGGACAGGGGCCGAGCAGTACTTC.

On this clone itself: Other DNA sequences of this sample code for an identical CDR3. The V and J genes are TRBV5-1 and TRBJ2-1; 11 nucleotides line up with TRBD2. From germline, CDR1 is SGHRS and CDR2 YFSETQ. CDR3 size: 16 residues. With V trimmed by 0 bases and J by 7 bases, 6 bases remained unmatched. The CDR3 nucleotides read TGCGCCAGCAGCTTGGTTCTAGCGGGGGGTGGAAATGAGCAGTTCTTC. It encodes CASSLVLAGGGNEQFF. Full variable domain (outside the CDR3, taken from reference TRBV5-1 and TRBJ2-1): KAGVTQTPRYLIKTRGQQVTLSCSPISGHRSVSWYQQTPGQGLQFLFEYFSETQRNKGNFPGRFSGRQFSNSRSEMNVSTLELGDSALYLCASSLVLAGGGNEQFFGPGTRLTVL.

The rearrangement links TRBV4-1 to TRBJ2-4, with 7 bases aligning to TRBD2. The V gene's germline CDR1 is MGHRA and CDR2 YSYEKL. There are 15 residues in the CDR3. J lost 8 bases, V lost 4 bases, and 11 bases had no gene match. The CDR3 here is CASSPGPSGRDIQYF. CDR3 bases: TGCGCCAGCAGCCCCGGGCCTAGCGGCCGAGACATTCAGTACTTC.